The subject of this entry is one TCR beta chain. Clinical history reported by participants formed the basis on which cohorts were assigned. What the recovered Cohort 3 donors had was two negative PCRs, clearance, or symptom resolution. The data are from a study of blood T cell repertoires in COVID-19. Per the original data handling: Estimation of nucleated cell counts relied on the amplification of reference gene primers. Sequenced by immunoSEQ multiplex PCR; TCRdb stores in-frame clones only, minus some. The DNA was the basis for D and trimming; V, J and clone size are from that table. Altogether some 400,000 clones are present, 87% being singletons, with the ten largest covering approximately 1.3%. This CDR3 spans 16 amino acids. Per the germline V gene, CDR1 is LGHNA and CDR2 is YNFKEQ. Trimming removed 3 bases from V and 5 bases from J; junction bases left unmatched: 9.

The clonotype originates from a man in his thirties or forties who had recovered from COVID-19. The chain employs TRBV4-2 and TRBJ2-5; 10 bases line up with TRBD2. Sequences were obtained from PBMCs or T cells enriched from blood (not recorded which). CDR3 DNA sequence: TGTGCCAGCAGCCATGACCTAGCGGGGGCACGGGAGACCCAGTACTTC. Protein product: CASSHDLAGARETQYF.